This T cell receptor (beta chain) was sequenced in a study of blood T cell repertoires in COVID-19. For the study at large: From the United States, Italy and Spain came samples of acute and convalescent COVID-19.

In the original analysis: Amplification of reference gene primers provided the estimated nucleated cell counts. Clones were sequenced by immunoSEQ multiplex PCR, and TCRdb holds only the in-frame ones, with some missing. That table is the source of V, J and clone size, and D and trimming were worked out from the DNA. This sample has roughly 60,000 clones, with about 83% found just once. Trimming at V came to 8 bases and at J to 3 bases, leaving 4 bases not matched to a gene. This CDR3 is 14 amino acids long. Germline CDR1 WNHNN, CDR2 SYGVQD (reference sequence). The gene calls are TRBV10-1 and TRBJ2-3; 11 bases are shared with TRBD2. The specimen sequenced was peripheral blood. This clonotype was sampled from a human donor in a cohort sampled during active COVID-19. CDR3 residues: CASRGTSGTDTQYF. The CDR3 DNA follows: TGCGCCAGCCGGGGGACTAGCGGTACAGATACGCAGTATTTT.